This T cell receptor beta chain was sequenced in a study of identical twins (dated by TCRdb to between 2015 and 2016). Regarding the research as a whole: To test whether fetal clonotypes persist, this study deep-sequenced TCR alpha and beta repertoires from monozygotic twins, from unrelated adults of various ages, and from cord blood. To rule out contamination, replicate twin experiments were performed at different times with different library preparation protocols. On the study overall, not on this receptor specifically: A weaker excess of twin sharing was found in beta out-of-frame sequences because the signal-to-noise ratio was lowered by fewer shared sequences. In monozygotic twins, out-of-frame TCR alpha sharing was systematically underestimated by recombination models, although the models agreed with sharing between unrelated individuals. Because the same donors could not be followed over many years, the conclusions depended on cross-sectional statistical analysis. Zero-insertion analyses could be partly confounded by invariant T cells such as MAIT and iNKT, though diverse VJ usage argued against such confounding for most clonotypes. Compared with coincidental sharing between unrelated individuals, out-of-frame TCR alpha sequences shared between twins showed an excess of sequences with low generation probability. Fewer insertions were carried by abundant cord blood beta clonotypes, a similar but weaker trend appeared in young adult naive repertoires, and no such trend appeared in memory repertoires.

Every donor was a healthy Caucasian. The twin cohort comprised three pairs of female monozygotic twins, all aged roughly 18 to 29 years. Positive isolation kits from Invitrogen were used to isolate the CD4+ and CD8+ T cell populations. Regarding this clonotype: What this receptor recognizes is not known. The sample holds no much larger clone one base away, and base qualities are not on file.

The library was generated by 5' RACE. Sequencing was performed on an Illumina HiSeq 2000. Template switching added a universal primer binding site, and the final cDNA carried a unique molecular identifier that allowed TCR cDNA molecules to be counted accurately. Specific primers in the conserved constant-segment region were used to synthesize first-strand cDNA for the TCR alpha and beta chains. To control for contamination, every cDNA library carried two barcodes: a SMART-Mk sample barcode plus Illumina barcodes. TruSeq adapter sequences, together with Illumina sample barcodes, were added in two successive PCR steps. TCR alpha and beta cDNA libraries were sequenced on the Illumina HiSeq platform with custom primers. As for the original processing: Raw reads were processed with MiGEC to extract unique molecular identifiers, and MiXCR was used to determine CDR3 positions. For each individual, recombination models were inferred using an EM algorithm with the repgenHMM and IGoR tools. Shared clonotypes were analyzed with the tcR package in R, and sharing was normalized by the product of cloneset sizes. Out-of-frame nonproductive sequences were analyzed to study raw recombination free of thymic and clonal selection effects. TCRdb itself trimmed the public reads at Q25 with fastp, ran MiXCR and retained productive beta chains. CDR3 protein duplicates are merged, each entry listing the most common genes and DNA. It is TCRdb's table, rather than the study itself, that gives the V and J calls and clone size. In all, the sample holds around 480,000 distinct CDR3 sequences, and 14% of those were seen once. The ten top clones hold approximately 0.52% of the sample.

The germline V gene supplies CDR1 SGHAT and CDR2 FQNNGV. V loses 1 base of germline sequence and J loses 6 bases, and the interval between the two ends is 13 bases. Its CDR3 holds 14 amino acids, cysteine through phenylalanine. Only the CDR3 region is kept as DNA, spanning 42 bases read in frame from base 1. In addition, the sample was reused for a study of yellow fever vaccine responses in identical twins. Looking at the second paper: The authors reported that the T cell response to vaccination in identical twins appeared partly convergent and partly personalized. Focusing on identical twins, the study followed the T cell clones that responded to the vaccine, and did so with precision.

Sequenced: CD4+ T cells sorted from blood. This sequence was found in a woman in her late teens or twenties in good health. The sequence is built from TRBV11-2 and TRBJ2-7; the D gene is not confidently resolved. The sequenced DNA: TGTGCCAGCAGCTTAGTAATGCCCAGAGGCGAGCAGTACTTC. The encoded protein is CASSLVMPRGEQYF.